A selection of T cell receptor beta chains follows, all from one sample in a study of beta chain features in type 1 diabetes. Libraries were prepared by immunoSEQ multiplex PCR; TCRdb keeps only in-frame clonotypes and omits some of them. Here the sample spans some 350,000 clones, 9.6% being singletons. Sequencing was performed on central memory CD4+ T cells from blood. These receptors were collected from a man aged 30-40 years with type 1 diabetes. The CDR3 runs from the conserved cysteine through the conserved F or W. Rows give clone size only sometimes, using once, few, many, or a class for an expanded clone.

cdr3_length clone_size j_call v_call cdr3_aa
15 - TRBJ2-1 TRBV10-1 CASHPGTSGINEQFF
14 few TRBJ2-3 TRBV5-4 CASNRGGGTDTQYF
13 few TRBJ2-1 TRBV5-1 CASSEDSYNEQFF
17 - TRBJ2-4 TRBV7-2 CASSLGRGRDYSNIQYF
17 few TRBJ1-5 TRBV11-2 CASSLGGAGRGNQPQHF
13 few TRBJ1-1 TRBV7-9 CASSLDGGTEAFF
17 - TRBJ2-3 TRBV9 CASSSQRTSGSSDTQYF
10 few TRBJ1-2 TRBV21-1 CASSNYGYTF
13 few TRBJ1-1 TRBV7-2 CASSSDINTEAFF
15 - TRBJ2-5 TRBV5-1 CASSQTGTSEETQYF
13 - TRBJ2-7 TRBV5-6 CASSLRATYEQYF
15 few TRBJ2-7 TRBV2 CASSGNLAGANEQYF
13 - TRBJ2-5 TRBV6-6 CAISESTRETQYF
13 - TRBJ2-1 TRBV5-1 CASSGRGDDEQFF
13 - TRBJ2-5 TRBV7-2 CASSLTDQETQYF
15 few TRBJ2-2 TRBV7-3 CASSLSGSHTGELFF
14 few TRBJ2-1 TRBV27 CASSSPPGDREQFF
15 - TRBJ1-1 TRBV7-9 CASSRTRGAPTEAFF
11 few TRBJ2-7 TRBV7-2 CASSSYDEQYF
15 few - TRBV28 CASTPGTSGSYEQYF
15 few TRBJ1-1 TRBV5-1 CASLVGDRGNTEAFF
15 - TRBJ2-1 TRBV27 CASSLLGGPYNEQFF
15 few TRBJ2-1 TRBV6-1 CASDRSGPSYNEQFF
15 - TRBJ1-5 TRBV18 CASSSFPSENQPQHF
13 - TRBJ1-1 TRBV6-5 CASSPGASPEAFF
14 few TRBJ2-5 TRBV6-1 CASMVSSGGETQYF
12 few TRBJ1-3 TRBV29-1 CSVEFGGNTIYF
17 few TRBJ2-1 TRBV5-4 CASSPGTSGSRNNEQFF
13 few TRBJ2-7 TRBV4-3 CASSQDRGIRQYF